The following is a T cell receptor beta chain sequence with its context. The CDR3 has 15 residues. Trimming stripped 0 bases from V and 5 bases from J, with 14 bases between. CDR1 and CDR2 from the germline V gene are SGHRS and YFSETQ. The sample originates from a study of blood T cell repertoires in COVID-19. About the study: PBMCs, B-cell-depleted T cells, or T cells were the source of the cDNA or gDNA that made up the material.

The repertoire was sequenced with immunoSEQ multiplex PCR; TCRdb's copy has only in-frame clones and lacks some. The data hold tens of thousands of clones, with roughly four fifths observed a single time. Sequencing was carried out using peripheral blood. This chain connects TRBV5-1 to TRBJ1-1; D ambiguous. The sequence came from a man aged 80 or over with COVID-19, enrolled during active disease. The CDR3 here is CASSLDAGLTTEAFF. The CDR3 bases are TGCGCCAGCAGCTTGGATGCGGGGTTGACTACTGAAGCTTTCTTT.